The clone carrying this TCR beta chain has just one count. What it recognizes is unknown. This entry belongs to a study of cytomegalovirus exposure and HLA in healthy donors. The V gene's germline CDR1 is MDHEN and CDR2 SYDVKM. The germline V and J ends were trimmed by 2 bases and 1 base, with 5 bases remaining between them. The CDR3 extends over 13 amino acids. Study findings and constraints: HLA alleles were associated with 18,000 or so TCR beta sequences in a later analysis at 0.05 false discovery rate. A highly shared variant cluster was judged a likely technical artifact.

Primers: 60 Vbeta forward and 13 Jbeta reverse. This table comes from immunoSEQ multiplex PCR, and its TCRdb copy is limited to in-frame clones, with some not included. The sample lists 100,000 to 150,000 clones; approximately 80% were seen once. The clonotype originates from a male donor in good health and CMV-seropositive. V gene TRBV28 combines with J gene TRBJ1-2; no clear D gene. Specimen: PBMCs. CDR3 sequence (DNA): TGTGCCAGCAGTTTAGGAGTTAACTATGGCTACACCTTC. Translated, it gives CASSLGVNYGYTF.